The sequence of this T cell receptor (beta chain) was determined in a study of tumor-infiltrating lymphocytes in primary liver carcinoma. Overall study: Aged between 30 and 69 years, the patients were men and women. Sequencing of the samples generated roughly 3.65 to 7.13 million productive TCRbeta reads, with similar yields across tissue types.

Unsorted bulk tissue, roughly 19-34 mg of it, served as the source for co-extraction of RNA and DNA. Details on this clonotype: Its antigen is not known. The junction shows a germline mismatch at one end, possibly a read error.

The study's findings and limits: Overlap in tumor-adjacent and tumor-blood pairs fell below that of tumor region pairs.

With a constant-region primer, TCR beta cDNA was made from approximately 450 ng of total RNA. What produced the TCR beta libraries was three nested multiplex PCR rounds using slightly modified ARM-PCR. Primers for the first two PCR rounds were TRBV1-TRBV30 forward primers and a C-beta reverse primer (roughly 10 cycles per round). TCRdb redid the calling of the multiplex PCR reads with MiXCR, one entry per CDR3 protein. This table holds under 130,000 distinct CDR3 sequences, roughly 80% found once. The CDR3 is 13 amino acids. The V gene's germline CDR1 is SQVTM and CDR2 ANQGSEA. The source material was liver tumor tissue from sampling region 3. Subset indicated: tumor region T3, left-lateral pole. The chain recombines TRBV29-1 with TRBJ1-3, with 7 bases lining up with TRBD1. This clonotype was obtained from a man aged 40-49 years with primary liver carcinoma and hepatitis B virus infection. The CDR3 DNA sequence: TGCAGCGCTGTGACAGGGTTCGGAAACACCACATATTTT. It is translated as CSAVTGFGNTTYF.